Following are 27 T cell receptor beta chains from one sample sequenced in a study of shared clonotypes between healthy human individuals. CD45RO-negative CD8 cells positively selected for CCR7 made up the naive population, which excluded terminally differentiated effector memory CD45RA+ cells. The data were produced by immunoSEQ multiplex PCR, yet TCRdb's version contains in-frame clones alone and is incomplete. The table includes around 1.9 million clones, over 85% detected once. Material for sequencing was naive CD8+ T cells from PBMCs. These receptors all come from a young man in good health. Some clones in this sample may be carry-over from other donors' samples.

This clone is a singleton in its sample. The chain has TRBV19 and TRBJ2-6, with D maybe TRBD1 (7 bases). Germline CDR1 is LNHDA and CDR2 is SQIVND (reference sequence). The CDR3 totals 16 residues. V was trimmed by 10 bases and J by 3 bases, leaving 19 bases between them. This CDR3 is CATQSGGRYGANVLTF. CDR3 DNA: TGTGCCACGCAGTCAGGGGGGCGTTATGGGGCCAACGTCCTGACTTTC.

The rearrangement joins TRBV29-1 to TRBJ2-6, with TRBD1 matching over 9 bases. V was pared by 5 bases and J by 2 bases, with 10 bases of the junction left unmatched. Germline V gene sequence: CDR1 SQVTM, CDR2 ANQGSEA. The CDR3 covers 17 residues. CDR3 DNA: TGCAGCGTTCTCTCGGGACAGGGACTCACTGGGGCCAACGTCCTGACTTTC. This sequence encodes CSVLSGQGLTGANVLTF.

V and J are TRBV7-3 and TRBJ2-1; possibly TRBD1 or TRBD2 for D (5 bases each). This CDR3 comprises 15 residues. Germline values: CDR1 SGHTA, CDR2 FQGTGA. The V end lost 5 bases, the J end lost 8 bases, and 19 bases lay between the germline ends. CDR3 region: CASSQYPSGTDEQFF. The CDR3 DNA sequence: TGTGCCAGCAGCCAGTACCCCTCCGGGACGGATGAGCAGTTCTTC.

The CDR3 here is CASGGDWGTEAFF. CDR3 DNA: TGTGCTAGTGGTGGGGACTGGGGCACTGAAGCTTTCTTT. The V and J genes are TRBV12-5 and TRBJ1-1; tentative D call: TRBD1 (5 bases). V was shortened by 5 bases and J by 4 bases, with 11 bases between the two germline ends. Germline values: CDR1 LGHNT, CDR2 FRNRAP. This CDR3 has 13 residues.

The CDR3 DNA follows: TGTGCCCAGCGGACAGGGGGCTTGCAAGATGGCTACACCTTC. This gives the protein CAQRTGGLQDGYTF. This chain uses TRBV27 with TRBJ1-2, with TRBD1 matching over 11 bases. There are 14 residues in the CDR3. The germline CDR1 and CDR2 sequences are MNHEY and SMNVEV (reference sequence). The J segment lost 6 bases and the V segment lost 11 bases, leaving 11 bases of the junction unmatched.

The rearrangement uses TRBV4-3 and TRBJ2-7, with a tentative D call TRBD2 (7 bases). This CDR3 comprises 16 residues. V lost 0 bases and J 2 bases, leaving 14 bases between the germline ends. CDR1 is LGHNA, CDR2 YSLEER, per germline. The CDR3 loop reads CASSQDDGGAPYEQYF. CDR3 nucleotide sequence: TGCGCCAGCAGCCAAGACGATGGGGGGGCCCCCTACGAGCAGTACTTC.

The rearrangement joins TRBV4-1 to TRBJ2-7, with 10 positions matching TRBD1. The CDR3 is 14 residues long. From germline, CDR1 is MGHRA and CDR2 YSYEKL. V dropped 8 bases and J dropped 3; count of bases not matched to a gene: 7. CDR3 protein: CASGTGTGDYEQYF. The CDR3 region has the DNA TGCGCCAGCGGAACCGGGACAGGGGACTACGAGCAGTACTTC.

The chain employs TRBV27 and TRBJ1-2; 7 bases agree with TRBD1. The length of the CDR3 is 15 residues. Germline CDR1 and CDR2: MNHEY and SMNVEV (reference sequence). J lost 6 bases, V lost 1 base, and 8 bases had no gene match. The CDR3 here is CASSLFQGGKDGYTF. The CDR3 region has the DNA TGTGCCAGCAGTTTATTCCAAGGGGGCAAGGATGGCTACACCTTC.

This clone was seen a single time. The sample holds other DNA sequences that translate to the same CDR3. The J gene is TRBJ2-3, the V gene TRBV11-2, with D unresolved. Germline CDR1 and CDR2: SGHAT and FQNNGV. This CDR3 is 12 amino acids long. V dropped 1 base and J dropped 3 bases, with 2 bases sitting between them. The CDR3, as DNA: TGTGCCAGCAGCTTAGTTACAGATACGCAGTATTTT. The encoded protein is CASSLVTDTQYF.

J is TRBJ2-2 and V is TRBV5-6; 11 bases match TRBD2. Per the germline V gene, CDR1 is SGHDT and CDR2 is YYEEEE. V trimming: 0 bases; J trimming: 7 bases; junction bases outside the gene matches: 5. The CDR3 covers 16 residues. The CDR3 nucleotides are TGTGCCAGCAGCTTGGAACTAGCGGGAGTATACGGGGAGCTGTTTTTT. The encoded protein is CASSLELAGVYGELFF.

V gene TRBV7-9 combines with J gene TRBJ2-2; 10 bases map to TRBD1. The V and J ends lost 5 bases and 4 bases, in that order; junction bases with no gene match: 7. The CDR3 spans 16 residues. Germline CDR1 SEHNR, CDR2 FQNEAQ (reference sequence). The DNA for the CDR3 is TGTGCCAGCAGCGCCCCGGGGACAGGGGTCACCGGGGAGCTGTTTTTT. Its translation: CASSAPGTGVTGELFF.

The V call is TRBV6-1, the J call TRBJ1-6, with D maybe TRBD1 (6 bases). CDR3 length: 15 residues. V was clipped by 10 bases and J by 0 bases, with 13 bases between them. Germline V gene lookup returns CDR1 MNHNS and CDR2 SASEGT. The CDR3 loop reads CATDRGRSYNSPLHF. In DNA form, the CDR3 reads TGTGCCACCGATCGGGGGCGCTCCTATAATTCACCCCTCCACTTT.

The chain recombines TRBV6-5 with TRBJ2-1; possible D gene TRBD1, 6 bases. With 6 bases removed from V and 9 bases from J, the gap between germline ends came to 21 bases. The CDR3 has 15 amino acids. CDR1 and CDR2 (germline): MNHEY, SVGAGI. The CDR3 reads CASRTRGFHNSEQFF. The CDR3 nucleotides read TGTGCCAGCAGAACCAGGGGTTTCCACAATAGTGAGCAGTTCTTC.

V is TRBV7-9 and J is TRBJ2-7, with D possibly being TRBD2 (6 bases). The length of the CDR3 is 14 residues. V was shortened by 4 bases and J by 6 bases, with 16 bases between the two germline ends. Germline lookup yields CDR1 SEHNR and CDR2 FQNEAQ (reference sequence). The CDR3 protein is CASSSRTGRPEQYF. The CDR3, as DNA: TGTGCCAGCAGCTCGCGGACGGGGAGGCCCGAGCAGTACTTC.

This chain uses TRBV28 with TRBJ2-7; D may be TRBD2 (5 bases). Trimming took 4 bases from V and 3 from J, leaving 13 bases between them. From germline, CDR1 is MDHEN and CDR2 SYDVKM. This CDR3 spans 14 amino acids. CDR3 DNA sequence: TGTGCCAGCAGTTCTCCTTATGCGGGCTACGAGCAGTACTTC. This gives the protein CASSSPYAGYEQYF.

The CDR3 loop is CASSLLLNGQPQHF. The CDR3 DNA is TGTGCCAGCAGTTTGTTGCTAAACGGACAGCCCCAGCATTTT. V gene TRBV28 combines with J gene TRBJ1-5, with D unclear. Germline loops: CDR1 MDHEN, CDR2 SYDVKM. With 3 bases removed from V and 7 bases from J, the gap between germline ends came to 13 bases. The CDR3 runs to 14 residues.

The CDR3 spells CASSLDGHLPGGSYGYTF. CDR3 in DNA: TGTGCCAGCAGCTTAGACGGACATCTACCGGGGGGATCCTATGGCTACACCTTC. V is TRBV5-4 and J is TRBJ1-2, with TRBD1 as a possible D gene (5 bases). V lost 2 bases, J lost 4 bases, and 24 bases lay in between. Per the germline V gene, CDR1 is SGHNT and CDR2 is YYREEE (reference sequence). The CDR3 totals 18 residues.

V is TRBV27 and J is TRBJ1-1; weak D call: TRBD1 (6 bases). The CDR3 length is 13 residues. Trimming left V 5 bases short and J 11 bases short, with 18 bases between. Per germline, CDR1 MNHEY and CDR2 SMNVEV (reference sequence). The DNA of the CDR3 is TGTGCCAGCAGTCCCCGGGACACGGGAAGTGCTTTCTTT. It yields the protein CASSPRDTGSAFF.

This clone was detected only once. The genes are TRBV27 and TRBJ2-2; D is ambiguous. The length of the CDR3 is 14 residues. Germline CDR1 and CDR2: MNHEY and SMNVEV (reference sequence). The V end was cut by 0 bases, the J end by 7 bases, with 9 bases between. The CDR3 region has the DNA TGTGCCAGCAGTTTATCGCCGGCGGTCGGGGAGCTGTTTTTT. It translates to CASSLSPAVGELFF.

The J gene is TRBJ2-7, the V gene TRBV5-1, with D uncertain. Germline CDR1 is SGHRS and CDR2 is YFSETQ. The CDR3 is 15 residues long. Trimming pared 1 base from V and 0 bases from J, leaving 11 bases between. CDR3 coding DNA: TGCGCCAGCAGCTTGACCAGCCATTACTCCTACGAGCAGTACTTC. Amino acid sequence: CASSLTSHYSYEQYF.

This clone has only one observation. This specimen includes other DNA sequences encoding the same CDR3. This chain connects TRBV27 to TRBJ2-7, with D unresolved. Trimming cost V 5 bases and J 3 bases, with 8 bases left between them. Germline assignment: CDR1 MNHEY and CDR2 SMNVEV (reference sequence). This CDR3 is built from 12 residues. Here the CDR3 DNA reads TGTGCCAGCAGTCCCGCCGGCTACGAGCAGTACTTC. Translating gives CASSPAGYEQYF.

Concerning this clone itself: The same CDR3 is also encoded by other DNA sequences in this sample. The chain combines TRBV15 with TRBJ1-5; the D is unclear. The CDR3 contains 14 residues. Per the germline V gene, CDR1 is LNHNV and CDR2 is YYDKDF (reference sequence). V lost 5 bases and J 3 bases, leaving 11 bases between the germline ends. The CDR3 protein is CATSGRGVNQPQHF. The CDR3 DNA is TGTGCCACCAGCGGCCGCGGGGTCAATCAGCCCCAGCATTTT.

This chain uses TRBV6-5 with TRBJ2-6; D unresolved. V lost 6 bases and J lost 0, with 6 bases in between. CDR1 is MNHEY, CDR2 SVGAGI, per germline. The CDR3 is 14 amino acids. CDR3 sequence reads: CASRNHSGANVLTF. CDR3 sequence (DNA): TGTGCCAGCAGAAATCACTCTGGGGCCAACGTCCTGACTTTC.

The chain combines TRBV27 with TRBJ2-3; D is unclear. Germline V lookup: CDR1 MNHEY, CDR2 SMNVEV (reference sequence). This CDR3 spans 13 amino acids. The V end was cut by 4 bases, the J end by 0 bases, with 5 bases between. The CDR3 here is CASSYYSTDTQYF. Written as DNA, the CDR3 is TGTGCCAGCAGTTACTATAGCACAGATACGCAGTATTTT.

This clone came up once. The rearrangement uses TRBV5-1 and TRBJ2-5; weak D call: TRBD1 (6 bases). Germline CDR1 SGHRS, CDR2 YFSETQ. V lost 4 bases to trimming and J lost 5 bases, with 18 bases between them. The CDR3 sequence is 15 residues long. CDR3 amino acids: CASSHRNRAGETQYF. In DNA, the CDR3 is TGCGCCAGCAGCCACAGAAACAGGGCCGGGGAGACCCAGTACTTC.

This clone came up once. The V and J genes are TRBV28 and TRBJ2-4; D gene unclear. This CDR3 comprises 18 residues. CDR1 MDHEN and CDR2 SYDVKM come from the germline V gene. The ends were cut back, 3 bases at V and 0 bases at J, with 18 bases in the middle. The CDR3 DNA sequence: TGTGCCAGCAGTTTGATTCTTGTGGGCGGTCTAGCCAAAAACATTCAGTACTTC. Amino acid sequence: CASSLILVGGLAKNIQYF.

The chain recombines TRBV6-1 with TRBJ2-7; D may match TRBD1 or TRBD2 (5 bases each). In germline, CDR1 is MNHNS, CDR2 SASEGT. This CDR3 is built from 15 residues. V lost 6 bases, J lost 3 bases, and 18 bases lay in between. The CDR3 loop reads CASSVLEGTLYEQYF. Here the CDR3 DNA reads TGTGCCAGCAGCGTACTAGAAGGGACCCTCTACGAGCAGTACTTC.